One T cell receptor beta chain is described in this entry. This was a deep-level run. The assay was immunoSEQ multiplex PCR, and TCRdb's table has in-frame clones only and misses some. The sample has hundreds of thousands of clones, around 78% seen once; the top ten hold 12%. The V and J ends lost 4 bases and 1 base, in that order; junction bases with no gene match: 5. Per germline, CDR1 MNHNS and CDR2 SASEGT. This CDR3 is 16 amino acids long. This record belongs to a study of shared clonotypes between healthy human individuals. Looking at the study overall: Those who served as donors were two women and three men between the ages of 18 and 49.

The rearrangement joins TRBV6-1 to TRBJ2-1, with TRBD2 matching over 9 bases. The TCR originated in a woman aged 35 to 49 in good health. Some clones in this sample may be carry-over from other donors' samples. Material for sequencing was PBMCs. The CDR3 region is CASSGSGRLSYNEQFF. In DNA, the CDR3 is TGTGCCAGCAGTGGCAGCGGGAGGCTTTCCTACAATGAGCAGTTCTTC.